The clone carrying this T cell receptor (beta chain) has only a few counts. What it recognizes is unknown. These data originate in a study of blood T cells in healthy people across ages. Study observations and caveats: Age advanced and TCR beta diversity per million T cells fell, roughly linearly.

A J-beta primer mix and a sample-barcoded 5' primer were used in a second PCR of roughly 6 to 12 cycles. One entry per CDR3 protein, called by TCRdb with MiXCR from the 5' RACE reads. This sample carries roughly 1 million distinct CDR3 sequences, under 30% of them seen once, and the ten largest clones take about 0.8%. V gave up 7 bases and J gave up 4 bases, with 8 bases separating them. Germline V gives CDR1 LGHNT, CDR2 FRNRAP. CDR3 length: 11 amino acids. These data were likewise used in another study, on T cells of mothers and their children.

This sequence joins TRBV12-5 and TRBJ2-7; D is possibly TRBD1 (6 bases). The receptor was derived from a girl aged 2 to 10 in good health. The source material was blood. CDR3 sequence (DNA): TGTGCTAGTGCAGGGGAATACGAGCAGTACTTC. It codes for CASAGEYEQYF.